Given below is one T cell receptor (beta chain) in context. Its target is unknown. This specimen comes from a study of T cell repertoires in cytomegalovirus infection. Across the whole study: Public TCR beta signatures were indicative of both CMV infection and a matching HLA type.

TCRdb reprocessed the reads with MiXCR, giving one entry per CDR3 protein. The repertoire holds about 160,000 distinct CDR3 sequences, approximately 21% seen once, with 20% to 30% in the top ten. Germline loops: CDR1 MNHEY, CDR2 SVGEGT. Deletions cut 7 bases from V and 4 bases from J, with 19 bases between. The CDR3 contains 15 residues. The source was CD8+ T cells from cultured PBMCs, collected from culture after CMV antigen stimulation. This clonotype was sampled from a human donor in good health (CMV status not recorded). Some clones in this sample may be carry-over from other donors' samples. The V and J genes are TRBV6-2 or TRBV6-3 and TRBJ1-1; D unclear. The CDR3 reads CASIQIRGRATEAFF. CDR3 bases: TGTGCCAGCATCCAAATCCGAGGACGGGCCACTGAAGCTTTCTTT.